These T cell receptor beta chains were read from a single sample in a study of T cell responses to AZD1222 COVID-19 vaccine. The table came from immunoSEQ multiplex PCR; TCRdb's copy has only in-frame clones and leaves some out. This sample yields around 140,000 clones, of which 93% are seen a single time; around 5% belongs to the top ten. The sequences come from peripheral blood, collected on day 0 of AZD1222 vaccination. The receptor source for this set is an adult in good health. Each CDR3 is given without its conserved first and last residue. Size is stated for part of the rows, as once, few or many counts, or as a class when the clone is expanded.

abundance	j_gene	v_gene	CDR3aa
NA	TRBJ2-7	TRBV4-1	ASRQGAEQY
NA	TRBJ1-4	TRBV6-4	ASRRGPGENEKLF
NA	TRBJ2-7	TRBV13	ASSLVGGAYEQY
NA	TRBJ1-2	TRBV5-1	ASSPGDRGYGYT
NA	TRBJ2-2	TRBV13	ASSSGQGKYTGELF
NA	TRBJ1-2	TRBV3-1/TRBV3-2	ASSPGTGSYGYT
NA	TRBJ2-1	TRBV7-9	ASSWKLALSSYNEQF
NA	TRBJ2-7	TRBV28	ASSFADYPYEQY
NA	TRBJ1-1	TRBV9	ASSVASGPGHTEAF
NA	TRBJ2-7	TRBV28	ASSFGQAVSTWGQY
NA	TRBJ2-7	TRBV9	ASSVAEQGWSEQY
NA	TRBJ1-2	TRBV24-1	ATSDLNARGIYGYT
NA	TRBJ1-2	TRBV19	ASSMGANYGYT
NA	TRBJ1-2	TRBV7-8	ASSLAPRTGEHGYT
NA	TRBJ2-5	TRBV5-1	ASSLEVAAQETQY
NA	TRBJ1-1	TRBV3-1/TRBV3-2	ASSQEPGGTEAF
NA	TRBJ2-7	TRBV19	ASSIGREQY
NA	TRBJ2-2	TRBV11-2	ASSRLAGGPRRRRSNTGELF
NA	TRBJ1-1	TRBV19	ASSIVETNTEAF
NA	TRBJ2-2	TRBV6-8	DHWATVHTGELF
NA	TRBJ1-5	TRBV28	ASSFNVGGGFQPQH
once	TRBJ1-2	TRBV29-1	SVEKGTDFNYGYT
NA	TRBJ1-4	TRBV28	ASSSRTKLGEKLF
NA	TRBJ1-2	TRBV19	ASSIPGEYGYT
NA	TRBJ2-7	TRBV28	ASSLSAYEQY
NA	TRBJ2-7	TRBV7-8	ASSSGPYYEQY
NA	TRBJ2-7	TRBV4-2	ASSAGNYEQY
NA	TRBJ2-1	TRBV11-3	ASSPGPLNEQF
NA	TRBJ1-5	TRBV9	ASSVALIGGRNQPQH
NA	TRBJ1-6	TRBV19	ASSSLGRGRGRSPLH
NA	TRBJ1-1	TRBV12-3/TRBV12-4	ASSSGGGTEAF
NA	TRBJ2-3	TRBV3-1/TRBV3-2	ASSQDLGNTQY
few	TRBJ1-3	TRBV6-6	ASTLYSGNTIY
NA	TRBJ2-7	TRBV2	ASSSGTGYEQY
once	TRBJ2-7	TRBV19	ASSPRLVRYEQY
NA	TRBJ2-7	TRBV7-9	ASSPTTGLNEQY
NA	TRBJ1-6	TRBV15	ATSREKSRAGSPLH
once	TRBJ2-7	TRBV30	ASGESSYEQY
NA	TRBJ1-5	TRBV24-1	ATSDPRQDQPQH
NA	TRBJ2-7	TRBV7-9	ASSFGLKGYEQY
NA	TRBJ1-2	TRBV2	ASRGGRSNYGYT